These 3 T cell receptor beta chains came from one sample sequenced in a study of T cell responses to AZD1222 COVID-19 vaccine (dated by TCRdb to 2020 to 2022). The meaning of the sample's time point label: baseline before first vaccination. Libraries were built with the immunoSEQ multiplex PCR assay. TCRdb holds this immuneACCESS table with in-frame rearrangements only. Some clones are missing; in checked studies, unresolved V genes explain under half, and the rest has no known cause. In this sample the table shows about 55,000 clones, less than 85% of which occur a single time. Roughly 27% of the sample goes to the ten largest clones. Sequencing was performed on peripheral blood, taken on day 0 of AZD1222 vaccination. The receptors come from an adult in good health.

The J gene is TRBJ1-1, the V gene TRBV5-1; D uncertain. This CDR3 region has 13 residues. CDR1 and CDR2 (germline): SGHRS, YFSETQ. V lost 0 bases and J 3 bases, leaving 6 bases between the germline ends. CDR3 coding DNA: TGCGCCAGCAGCTTGGAACAGCACACTGAAGCTTTCTTT. Its translation is CASSLEQHTEAFF.

This clone appeared a few times. The V call is TRBV6-2 or TRBV6-3, the J call TRBJ2-7, with 14 bases identical to TRBD2. V trimming: 2 bases; J trimming: 5 bases; junction bases outside the gene matches: 11. The CDR3 runs to 18 residues. Germline V gene lookup returns CDR1 MNHEY and CDR2 SVGEGT. Here the CDR3 reads CASSYRRTSGRRADEQYF. CDR3 in DNA: TGTGCCAGCAGTTACCGACGGACTAGCGGGAGGAGGGCAGACGAGCAGTACTTC.

The genes are TRBV6-1 and TRBJ2-7; no clear D. V was trimmed by 1 base and J by 5 bases, leaving 12 bases between them. The CDR3 extends over 14 amino acids. Germline V gene data show CDR1 as MNHNS and CDR2 as SASEGT. This chain's CDR3 is CASSEEWQLDEQYF. CDR3 nucleotides: TGTGCCAGCAGTGAAGAGTGGCAACTCGACGAGCAGTACTTC.